What follows are 24 T cell receptor beta chains derived from one specimen sequenced in a study of blood T cell repertoires in COVID-19. Assay: immunoSEQ multiplex PCR; the TCRdb copy retains only in-frame clones and omits some. The sample yields about 670,000 clones, approximately 90% seen once. The specimen sequenced was peripheral blood. All receptors derive from a woman in her late teens or twenties with acute or convalescent COVID-19.

The chain carries TRBV19 and TRBJ1-1; D gene ambiguous. Germline CDR1 and CDR2: LNHDA and SQIVND (reference sequence). This CDR3 comprises 15 residues. The V end was cut by 6 bases, the J end by 1 base, with 15 bases between. The CDR3 region is CASSSAVPQNTEAFF. The CDR3 coding sequence is TGTGCCAGTAGCAGCGCGGTCCCCCAGAACACTGAAGCTTTCTTT.

The gene calls are TRBV27 and TRBJ2-7; 7 nucleotides line up with TRBD1. The V and J ends lost 8 bases and 6 bases, in that order; junction bases with no gene match: 13. The CDR3 has 14 amino acids. CDR1 is MNHEY and CDR2 is SMNVEV in the germline V gene (reference sequence). This chain's CDR3 is CASQTGLPSSEQYF. The DNA for the CDR3 is TGTGCCAGCCAGACAGGGCTCCCCTCGTCCGAGCAGTACTTC.

V gene TRBV5-1 combines with J gene TRBJ2-2, with D unclear. The CDR3 runs 14 residues. The germline V gene has CDR1 SGHRS and CDR2 YFSETQ. V lost 6 bases and J 3 bases, leaving 12 bases between the germline ends. CDR3 sequence: CASNWALDTGELFF. The DNA for the CDR3 is TGCGCCAGCAATTGGGCCTTAGACACCGGGGAGCTGTTTTTT.

V and J are TRBV5-1 and TRBJ1-6; 8 bases align to TRBD1. CDR3 length: 16 amino acids. V gave up 4 bases and J gave up 6 bases; unmatched junction bases: 9. Germline assignment: CDR1 SGHRS and CDR2 YFSETQ. The CDR3 region is CASSQGTGGINSPLHF. CDR3 nucleotides: TGCGCCAGCAGCCAGGGGACAGGTGGGATTAATTCACCCCTCCACTTT.

V gene TRBV9 combines with J gene TRBJ2-7, with D possibly TRBD2 on 6 matching bases. There are 15 residues in the CDR3. Germline V gene data show CDR1 as SGDLS and CDR2 as YYNGEE. Trimming left V 4 bases short and J 4 bases short, with 18 bases between. DNA of the CDR3: TGTGCCAGCAGCCCCTCCGGGAGCGGCCTGTACGAGCAGTACTTC. Translated, it gives CASSPSGSGLYEQYF.

There are a few counts of this clone. This chain links TRBV7-9 with TRBJ1-5; possibly TRBD1 for D (6 bases). V lost 5 bases, J lost 4 bases, and 15 bases lay in between. Germline assignment: CDR1 SEHNR and CDR2 FQNEAQ (reference sequence). This CDR3 region has 15 residues. CDR3 sequence (DNA): TGTGCCAGCAGCAAACAGGGAGAAATAAATCAGCCCCAGCATTTT. It yields the protein CASSKQGEINQPQHF.

The chain uses TRBV24-1 and TRBJ1-5, with D perhaps matching TRBD1 (6 bases). Trimming took 4 bases from V and 3 from J, leaving 12 bases between them. This CDR3 has 15 residues. Germline values: CDR1 KGHDR, CDR2 SFDVKD. The CDR3 DNA reads TGTGCCACCAGTGACGCGACAGGAAACAATCAGCCCCAGCATTTT. Protein sequence: CATSDATGNNQPQHF.

CDR3 amino acids: CASSLSGGPSPDTQYF. DNA of the CDR3: TGTGCCAGCAGTTTAAGTGGAGGCCCTAGCCCAGATACGCAGTATTTT. The chain uses TRBV28 and TRBJ2-3; weak D call: TRBD2 (5 bases). This CDR3 comprises 16 residues. Per the germline V gene, CDR1 is MDHEN and CDR2 is SYDVKM. V was shortened by 2 bases and J by 4 bases, with 16 bases between the two germline ends.

The chain employs TRBV30 and TRBJ1-1, with 7 bases identical to TRBD1. The CDR3 is made up of 14 amino acids. The V segment lost 2 bases and the J segment 0 bases; nucleotides outside the gene matches: 3. Germline V gives CDR1 GTSNPN, CDR2 SVGIG (reference sequence). CDR3 loop: CAWSPGQMNTEAFF. The CDR3 nucleotides are TGTGCCTGGAGTCCGGGACAGATGAACACTGAAGCTTTCTTT.

The rearrangement links TRBV6-2 or TRBV6-3 to TRBJ2-7; 7 nucleotides agree with TRBD1. Germline-derived CDR1 and CDR2 are MNHEY and SVGEGT. V dropped 2 bases and J dropped 4; count of bases not matched to a gene: 8. This CDR3 region has 15 residues. CDR3 region: CASSYDLAGGYEQYF. Here the CDR3 DNA reads TGTGCCAGCAGTTACGACTTGGCAGGGGGTTACGAGCAGTACTTC.

This clone turned up a few times. The chain is built from TRBV19 and TRBJ1-5, with D perhaps TRBD1 (5 bases). Trimming cost V 0 bases and J 6 bases, with 9 bases left between them. CDR1 is LNHDA and CDR2 is SQIVND in the germline V gene (reference sequence). The CDR3 runs 14 residues. The CDR3, as DNA: TGTGCCAGTAGTATAGATTGGGGCGGTCAGCCCCAGCATTTT. Protein sequence: CASSIDWGGQPQHF.

The V gene is TRBV7-9, the J gene TRBJ1-3; 7 positions agree with TRBD1. J lost 6 bases, V lost 6 bases, and 8 bases had no gene match. The CDR3 extends over 14 amino acids. Germline-derived CDR1 and CDR2 are SEHNR and FQNEAQ (reference sequence). The CDR3 nucleotides read TGTGCCAGCAGGGAGGACAGGTACTCAAACACCATATATTTT. Its translation is CASREDRYSNTIYF. Variable domain in full (rest from reference TRBV7-9 and TRBJ1-3): DTGVSQNPRHKITKRGQNVTFRCDPISEHNRLYWYRQTLGQGPEFLTYFQNEAQLEKSRLLSDRFSAERPKGSFSTLEIQRTEQGDSAMYLCASREDRYSNTIYFGEGSWLTVV.

V gene TRBV4-1 combines with J gene TRBJ1-3; 7 nucleotides line up with TRBD1. The CDR3 runs to 16 residues. After removal of 0 bases from V and 4 bases from J, the junction contained 6 bases not matched to a gene. The germline CDR1 and CDR2 sequences are MGHRA and YSYEKL. CDR3 sequence: CASSQDLRGRGNTIYF. The CDR3 DNA follows: TGCGCCAGCAGCCAAGATCTAAGGGGGCGCGGAAACACCATATATTTT.

The J gene is TRBJ1-2, the V gene TRBV12-5; possibly TRBD1 for D (5 bases). V shed 5 bases and J shed 13 bases, with 11 bases lying between them. Germline V gene lookup returns CDR1 LGHNT and CDR2 FRNRAP. This CDR3 comprises 10 residues. The CDR3 nucleotides read TGTGCTAGTGGTCCCCAGGGAAGCACCTTC. As protein: CASGPQGSTF.

The chain is built from TRBV7-9 and TRBJ1-2, with unresolved D. Germline CDR1 is SEHNR and CDR2 is FQNEAQ (reference sequence). Trimming took 8 bases from V and 2 from J, leaving 12 bases between them. The CDR3 sequence is 13 residues long. In DNA, the CDR3 is TGTGCCAGCGCGCGGGGAAAAAACTATGGCTACACCTTC. This gives the protein CASARGKNYGYTF.

The table lists this clone with a count of one. The V call is TRBV7-8, the J call TRBJ1-2; 8 nucleotides line up with TRBD1. The V segment lost 3 bases and the J segment 8 bases; nucleotides outside the gene matches: 5. Germline-derived CDR1 and CDR2 are SGHVS and FQNEAQ. The CDR3 consists of 13 residues. This chain's CDR3 is CASSFQGAGGYTF. The DNA for the CDR3 is TGTGCCAGCAGCTTCCAGGGGGCCGGAGGCTACACCTTC.

This rearrangement joins TRBV30 to TRBJ1-3, with TRBD1 matching over 8 bases. After removal of 0 bases from V and 4 bases from J, the junction contained 8 bases not matched to a gene. From germline, CDR1 is GTSNPN and CDR2 SVGIG (reference sequence). The CDR3 consists of 16 residues. CDR3 in amino acids: CAWSVMSGGNGNTIYF. The CDR3, as DNA: TGTGCCTGGAGTGTGATGTCAGGGGGCAACGGAAACACCATATATTTT.

The chain's CDR3 is CASSLWGRADTQYF. The CDR3 DNA follows: TGCGCCAGCAGCTTGTGGGGGCGGGCAGATACGCAGTATTTT. The rearrangement joins TRBV5-1 to TRBJ2-3; weak D call: TRBD1 (6 bases). Between the trimmed V and J ends, which lost 1 base and 4 bases, there was a span of 10 bases. The CDR3 is 14 amino acids. Germline values: CDR1 SGHRS, CDR2 YFSETQ.

This clone was counted between two and nine times. This chain uses TRBV6-5 with TRBJ2-7; a weak D match, TRBD2 (6 bases). CDR1 and CDR2 (germline): MNHEY, SVGAGI. With 8 bases removed from V and 0 bases from J, the gap between germline ends came to 11 bases. There are 13 residues in the CDR3. Written as DNA, the CDR3 is TGTGCCAGCCGCGGGGTAGCCTCCTACGAGCAGTACTTC. It encodes CASRGVASYEQYF.

In its sample, this clone was seen once. Additional DNA sequences in this sample encode the identical CDR3. The chain links TRBV19 to TRBJ1-5, with D uncertain. The CDR3 extends over 13 amino acids. From germline, CDR1 is LNHDA and CDR2 SQIVND (reference sequence). Between the trimmed V and J ends, which lost 0 bases and 6 bases, there was a span of 6 bases. CDR3 in DNA: TGTGCCAGTAGTATAGATCTATCTCAGCCCCAGCATTTT. Protein: CASSIDLSQPQHF.

The J gene is TRBJ2-7, the V gene TRBV2; TRBD1 matches at 8 bases. With 11 bases clipped from V and 2 bases from J, the junction kept 5 bases outside the gene matches. CDR1 is SNHLY and CDR2 is FYNNEI in the germline V gene. The CDR3 covers 12 residues. The CDR3 nucleotides read TGTGCCGCCCGGACAGGGACCTACGAGCAGTACTTC. This gives the protein CAARTGTYEQYF. The full variable domain, rest sourced from reference TRBV2 and TRBJ2-7, is EPEVTQTPSHQVTQMGQEVILRCVPISNHLYFYWYRQILGQKVEFLVSFYNNEISEKSEIFDDQFSVERPDGSNFTLKIRSTKLEDSAMYFCAARTGTYEQYFGPGTRLTVT.

V usage is TRBV6-5 and J usage is TRBJ1-2; weak D call: TRBD1 (6 bases). CDR1 MNHEY and CDR2 SVGAGI come from the germline V gene. Trimming pared 4 bases from V and 4 bases from J, leaving 10 bases between. The CDR3 extends over 13 amino acids. The CDR3 loop reads CASSLDSFYGYTF. The CDR3 DNA reads TGTGCCAGCAGTTTGGACAGCTTCTATGGCTACACCTTC.

This chain joins TRBV4-3 and TRBJ2-7; no clear D. Germline CDR1 is LGHNA and CDR2 is YSLEER. V lost 0 bases and J 3 bases, leaving 9 bases between the germline ends. This CDR3 spans 14 amino acids. CDR3 sequence (DNA): TGCGCCAGCAGCCAAGAAACCTCGCGCTACGAGCAGTACTTC. It encodes CASSQETSRYEQYF.

V usage is TRBV5-4 and J usage is TRBJ2-2, with D hard to call. This CDR3 spans 13 amino acids. Germline CDR1 is SGHNT and CDR2 is YYREEE (reference sequence). The V and J ends lost 7 bases and 3 bases respectively, with 10 bases between them. The CDR3 protein is CASGRTDTGELFF. The CDR3 DNA follows: TGTGCCAGCGGTCGTACAGACACCGGGGAGCTGTTTTTT.